A selection of T cell receptor beta chains follows, all from one sample in a study of T cell changes during pregnancy in multiple sclerosis. Generated by immunoSEQ multiplex PCR, the TCRdb table keeps only in-frame clones and is missing some. Among about 70,000 clones listed, 85% to 95% were seen once. Here the sequenced sample was CD8+ T cells from peripheral blood mononuclear cells, taken in the third trimester of pregnancy. These receptors were taken from a female donor in good health, enrolled as a control in a pregnancy study. CDR3s include the opening cysteine and the closing phenylalanine or tryptophan. A D gene is named only where the DNA matches it firmly. The size field is filled for only some rows; it gives once, few, many or a size class.

>.|TRBV5-6|TRBJ2-7|.
TGTGCCAGCAGCTTGGGGAGCCTGAGGAGCTCCTACGAGCAGTACTTC
CASSLGSLRSSYEQYF
>.|TRBV5-1|TRBJ1-1|once
TGCGCCAGCAGCTTGGCCGCGGGGGCTGAAGCTTTCTTT
CASSLAAGAEAFF
>.|TRBV7-9|TRBJ1-2|.
TGTGCAACTGCGGGGGGAGATGGCTACACCTTC
CATAGGDGYTF
>TRBD1|TRBV4-3|TRBJ1-2|.
TGCGCCAGCAGCCGAACAGGGGAGGAGAGCTATGGCTACACCTTC
CASSRTGEESYGYTF
>TRBD1|TRBV7-3|TRBJ1-1|.
TGTGCCAGCAGTTTAAACCAGGGGGCGCACACTGAAGCTTTCTTT
CASSLNQGAHTEAFF
>.|TRBV2|TRBJ1-1|.
TGTGCCACACAGGGGAACACTGAAGCTTTCTTT
CATQGNTEAFF
>.|TRBV6-5|TRBJ1-1|.
TGTGCCAGCAGTTACTGGCGGGGATCGAACACTGAAGCTTTCTTT
CASSYWRGSNTEAFF
>TRBD2|TRBV9|TRBJ2-2|.
TGTGCCAGCAGCGCCGGAAGACTAGCGGGGGGGCCGGCCGGGGAGCTGTTTTTT
CASSAGRLAGGPAGELFF
>.|TRBV30|TRBJ1-3|.
TGTGCCTGGAGTGTTGGGGGCCCTGGAAACACCATATATTTT
CAWSVGGPGNTIYF
>.|TRBV5-1|TRBJ1-1|.
TGCGCCAGCAGCTTGTCAAGGGGGAAGGAAGCTTTCTTT
CASSLSRGKEAFF
>TRBD1|TRBV7-9|TRBJ2-1|.
TGTGCCAGCAGCGAACGACAGGGGGATGAGCAGTTCTTC
CASSERQGDEQFF
>.|TRBV30|TRBJ1-2|.
TGTGCCTGGGAACCGGCAGGGCACGACTATGGCTACACCTTC
CAWEPAGHDYGYTF
>.|TRBV2|TRBJ1-5|.
TGTGCCAGCAGTGAACCGGACAGCAAGGTGGATCAGCCCCAGCATTTT
CASSEPDSKVDQPQHF
>.|TRBV29-1|TRBJ1-1|.
TGCAGCGTTGGAGGGGAGGGGACCTTTTTTCTGAACACTGAAGCTTTCTTT
CSVGGEGTFFLNTEAFF
>TRBD2|TRBV15|TRBJ2-7|once
TGTGCCACCAGCAGAGTAGGACTAGCGGGGGCCTACGAGCAGTACTTC
CATSRVGLAGAYEQYF
>.|TRBV5-6|TRBJ1-2|once
TGTGCCAGCAGCTTGGCGGGGTCGGATGGCTACACCTTC
CASSLAGSDGYTF
>TRBD1|TRBV29-1|TRBJ1-2|.
TGCAGCGTTGAACAGGGGGCGAATTATGGCTACACCTTC
CSVEQGANYGYTF
>.|TRBV14|TRBJ2-7|.
TGTGCCAGCAGCCCCACTACCGGGGACGAGCAGTACTTC
CASSPTTGDEQYF
>.|TRBV19|TRBJ2-1|.
TGTGCCAGTACCTCGGGGTCGGGGAATGAGCAGTTCTTC
CASTSGSGNEQFF
>.|TRBV6-5|TRBJ2-1|.
TGTGCCAGCAGTTACGGTCAGGGTGGCTATGAGCAGTTCTTC
CASSYGQGGYEQFF
>.|TRBV30|TRBJ2-2|.
TGTGCCTGGAGTACTACCGGTTTCGGGGAGCTGTTTTTT
CAWSTTGFGELFF
>TRBD1|TRBV27|TRBJ2-5|.
TGTGCCAGCAGTCCGGGGACAGTCCAAGAGACCCAGTACTTC
CASSPGTVQETQYF
>.|TRBV27|TRBJ2-7|.
TGTGCCAGCAGTTTAGTCGGGAAAGAGCAGTACTTC
CASSLVGKEQYF
>TRBD1|TRBV7-3|TRBJ2-7|.
TGTGCCAGCAGCTTAGACAGGGGTTACGAGCAGTACTTC
CASSLDRGYEQYF
>.|TRBV5-5|TRBJ1-1|.
TGTGCCAGCAGCTTGGGATTAGGTGGGGCGCTCACTGAAGCTTTCTTT
CASSLGLGGALTEAFF
>.|TRBV27|TRBJ2-7|.
TGTGCCAGTACGGACAGTCATTACGAGCAGTACTTC
CASTDSHYEQYF
>TRBD1|TRBV5-1|TRBJ1-4|.
TGCGCCAGCAGCTTGGGGGACAGGGAGGGTGAAAAACTGTTTTTT
CASSLGDREGEKLFF
>.|TRBV10-3|TRBJ2-7|.
TGTGCCATCAGTTTCGACAGGAACACGTACGAGCAGTACTTC
CAISFDRNTYEQYF
>.|TRBV11-2|TRBJ2-3|.
TGTGCCAGCAGCTCATCCCCGGTTAGCGGCACAGATACGCAGTATTTT
CASSSSPVSGTDTQYF
>.|TRBV7-9|TRBJ1-1|.
TGTGCCAGCAGTCGTTCGAACACTGAAGCTTTCTTT
CASSRSNTEAFF
>.|TRBV7-9|TRBJ1-2|once
TGTGCCAGCAGCACAACAGGGTCTCCAAACTATGGCTACACCTTC
CASSTTGSPNYGYTF
>TRBD2|TRBV6-5|TRBJ2-3|.
TGTGCCAGCAGTTCCGGACTAGCGTCGGATACGCAGTATTTT
CASSSGLASDTQYF
>TRBD1|TRBV5-4|TRBJ2-7|.
TGTGCCAGCAGCTTGGAACAGGGGGCCTACGAGCAGTACTTC
CASSLEQGAYEQYF
>TRBD1|TRBV9|TRBJ2-1|.
TGTGCCAGCAGCGTATATGAGACAGGGACCTACAATGAGCAGTTCTTC
CASSVYETGTYNEQFF
>.|TRBV27|TRBJ1-2|.
TGTGCCAGCAGTTTAGGGGCCTTTCAATATGGCTACACCTTC
CASSLGAFQYGYTF
>TRBD1|TRBV27|TRBJ2-7|.
TGTGCCAGCAGTCTGGGGACAGGCTCCTACGAGCAGTACTTC
CASSLGTGSYEQYF
>.|TRBV7-3|TRBJ1-2|once
TGTGCCAGCAGTTCCGGGACTAACTATGGCTACACCTTC
CASSSGTNYGYTF
>TRBD1|TRBV27|TRBJ2-1|.
TGTGCCAGCAGTTTAACAGGGGGTTACAATGAGCAGTTCTTC
CASSLTGGYNEQFF
>.|TRBV19|TRBJ1-5|.
TGTGCCAGTAGTCCGCCCCCCCGGGGGGGAGGCAATCAGCCCCAGCATTTT
CASSPPPRGGGNQPQHF
>TRBD2|TRBV6-1|TRBJ2-7|.
TGTGCCAGCAGCGCCTCGGGGGGGGCACCCTACGAGCAGTACTTC
CASSASGGAPYEQYF
>TRBD2|TRBV5-3|TRBJ2-7|.
TGTGCCAGAAGCACCCGACTAGCGGGGGGCCCACCTTCCTCCTACGAGCAGTACTTC
CARSTRLAGGPPSSYEQYF
>TRBD1|TRBV9|TRBJ1-1|.
TGTGCCAGCAGCGTAGTGGCAGGGGGTGGGTCTGAAGCTTTCTTT
CASSVVAGGGSEAFF
>TRBD2|TRBV30|TRBJ2-3|once
TGTGCCTGGAGTGAAGCTCAGCGGGGGGGGGCTACGCAGTATTTT
CAWSEAQRGGATQYF
>.|TRBV6-5|TRBJ2-7|once
TGTGCCAGCAGACCAGGGTACTCCTACGAGCAGTACTTC
CASRPGYSYEQYF
>TRBD1|TRBV6-1|TRBJ2-1|.
TGTGCCAGCGCGACAGGGATCTCCTACAATGAGCAGTTCTTC
CASATGISYNEQFF
>.|TRBV10-3|TRBJ2-7|.
TGTGCCACGAGTGCCGGGGGGCCCTACGAGCAGTACTTC
CATSAGGPYEQYF